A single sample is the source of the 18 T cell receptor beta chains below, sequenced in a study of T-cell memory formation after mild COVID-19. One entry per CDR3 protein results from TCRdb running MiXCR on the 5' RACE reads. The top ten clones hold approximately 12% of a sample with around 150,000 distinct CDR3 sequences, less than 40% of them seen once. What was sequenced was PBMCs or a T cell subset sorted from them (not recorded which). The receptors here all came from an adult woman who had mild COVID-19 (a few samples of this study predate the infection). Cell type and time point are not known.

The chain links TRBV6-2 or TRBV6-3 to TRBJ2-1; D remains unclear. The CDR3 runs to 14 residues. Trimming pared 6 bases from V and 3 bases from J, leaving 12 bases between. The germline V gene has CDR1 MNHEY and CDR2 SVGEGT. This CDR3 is CASSRGPNYNEQFF. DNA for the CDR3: TGTGCCAGCAGCCGAGGACCTAACTACAATGAGCAGTTCTTC.

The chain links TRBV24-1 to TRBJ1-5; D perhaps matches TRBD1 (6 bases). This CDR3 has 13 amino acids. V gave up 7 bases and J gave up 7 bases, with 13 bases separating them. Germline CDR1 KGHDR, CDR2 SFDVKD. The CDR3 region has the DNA TGTGCCACCAGACCAGGGGAGGGACAGCCCCAGCATTTT. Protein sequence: CATRPGEGQPQHF.

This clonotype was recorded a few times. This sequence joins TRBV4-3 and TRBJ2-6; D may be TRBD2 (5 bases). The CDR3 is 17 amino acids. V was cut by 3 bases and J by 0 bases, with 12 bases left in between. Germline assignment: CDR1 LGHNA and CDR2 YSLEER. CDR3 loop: CASSHPPEGSGANVLTF. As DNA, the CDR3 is TGCGCCAGCAGCCACCCCCCCGAGGGCTCTGGGGCCAACGTCCTGACTTTC.

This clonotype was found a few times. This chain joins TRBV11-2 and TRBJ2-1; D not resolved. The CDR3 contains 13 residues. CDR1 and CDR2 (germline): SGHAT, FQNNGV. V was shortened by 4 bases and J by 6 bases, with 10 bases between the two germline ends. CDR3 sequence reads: CASSSLVFNEQFF. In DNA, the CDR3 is TGTGCCAGCAGCTCCCTAGTGTTCAATGAGCAGTTCTTC.

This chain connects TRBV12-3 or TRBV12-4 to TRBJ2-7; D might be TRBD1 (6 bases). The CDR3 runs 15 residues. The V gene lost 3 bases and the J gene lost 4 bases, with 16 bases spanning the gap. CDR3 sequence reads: CASSFSRQVLYEQYF. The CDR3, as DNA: TGTGCCAGCAGTTTCTCCCGACAGGTACTTTACGAGCAGTACTTC.

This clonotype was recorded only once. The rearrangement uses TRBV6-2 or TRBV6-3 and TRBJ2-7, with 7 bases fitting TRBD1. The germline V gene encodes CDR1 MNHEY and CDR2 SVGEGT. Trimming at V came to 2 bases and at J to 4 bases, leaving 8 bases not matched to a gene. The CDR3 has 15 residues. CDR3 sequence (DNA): TGTGCCAGCAGTTACCTCCGGGACAGAAATTACGAGCAGTACTTC. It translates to CASSYLRDRNYEQYF.

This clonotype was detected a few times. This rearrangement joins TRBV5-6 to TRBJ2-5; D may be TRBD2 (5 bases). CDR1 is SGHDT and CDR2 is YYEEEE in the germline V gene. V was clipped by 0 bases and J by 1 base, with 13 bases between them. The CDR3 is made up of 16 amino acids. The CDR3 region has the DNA TGTGCCAGCAGCTTGGGGGCAGATGGAGGCCAAGAGACCCAGTACTTC. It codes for CASSLGADGGQETQYF.

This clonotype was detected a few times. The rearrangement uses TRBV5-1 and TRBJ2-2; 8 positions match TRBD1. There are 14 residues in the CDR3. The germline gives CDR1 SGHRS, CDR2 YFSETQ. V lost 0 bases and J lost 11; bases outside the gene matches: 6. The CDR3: CASSLVIGQGELFF. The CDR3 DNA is TGCGCCAGCAGCTTGGTCATTGGACAGGGAGAGCTGTTTTTT.

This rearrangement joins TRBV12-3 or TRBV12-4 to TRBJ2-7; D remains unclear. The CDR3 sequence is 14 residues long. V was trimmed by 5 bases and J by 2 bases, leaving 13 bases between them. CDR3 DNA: TGTGCCAGCAGTCTGATGGGTCCTACCTACGAGCAGTACTTC. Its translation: CASSLMGPTYEQYF.

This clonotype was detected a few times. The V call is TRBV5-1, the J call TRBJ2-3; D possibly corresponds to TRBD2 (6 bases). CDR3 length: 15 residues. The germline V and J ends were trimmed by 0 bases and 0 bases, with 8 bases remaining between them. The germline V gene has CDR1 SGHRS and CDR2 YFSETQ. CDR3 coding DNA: TGCGCCAGCAGCTTGGTTGGGACTAGCACAGATACGCAGTATTTT. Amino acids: CASSLVGTSTDTQYF.

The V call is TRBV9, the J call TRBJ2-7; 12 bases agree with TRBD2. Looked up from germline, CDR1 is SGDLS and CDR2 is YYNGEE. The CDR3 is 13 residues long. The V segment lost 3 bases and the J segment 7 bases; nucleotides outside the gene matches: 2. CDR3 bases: TGTGCCAGCAGCGGCGGACTAGCGGGGGAGCAGTACTTC. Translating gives CASSGGLAGEQYF.

CDR3 sequence: CASTKDRGDNEQFF. CDR3 nucleotides: TGTGCCAGCACCAAGGACAGGGGTGACAATGAGCAGTTCTTC. The chain links TRBV6-5 to TRBJ2-1, with TRBD1 matching over 9 bases. This CDR3 contains 14 residues. Germline CDR1 is MNHEY and CDR2 is SVGAGI. V dropped 7 bases and J dropped 5; count of bases not matched to a gene: 6.

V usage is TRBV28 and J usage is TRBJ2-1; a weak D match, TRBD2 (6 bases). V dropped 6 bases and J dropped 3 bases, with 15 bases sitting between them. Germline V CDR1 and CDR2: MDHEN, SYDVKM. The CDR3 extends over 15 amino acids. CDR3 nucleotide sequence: TGTGCCAGCAGCCCAGCGGGCCCGCTCTACAATGAGCAGTTCTTC. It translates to CASSPAGPLYNEQFF.

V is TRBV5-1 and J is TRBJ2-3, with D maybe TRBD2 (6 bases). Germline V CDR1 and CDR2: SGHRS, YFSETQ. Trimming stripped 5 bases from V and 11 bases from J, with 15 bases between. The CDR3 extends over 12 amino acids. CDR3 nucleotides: TGCGCCAGCAGGGGAGTCACGGGGGAGCAGTATTTT. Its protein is CASRGVTGEQYF.

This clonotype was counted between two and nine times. In DNA, the CDR3 is TGTGCCAGCAGCTCGGGACTAGCGGGGGAGGGTCAAGAGACCCAGTACTTC. Encoded protein: CASSSGLAGEGQETQYF. V usage is TRBV7-9 and J usage is TRBJ2-5; 14 nucleotides match TRBD2. Germline lookup yields CDR1 SEHNR and CDR2 FQNEAQ (reference sequence). This CDR3 is built from 17 residues. The V segment lost 4 bases and the J segment 2 bases; nucleotides outside the gene matches: 6.

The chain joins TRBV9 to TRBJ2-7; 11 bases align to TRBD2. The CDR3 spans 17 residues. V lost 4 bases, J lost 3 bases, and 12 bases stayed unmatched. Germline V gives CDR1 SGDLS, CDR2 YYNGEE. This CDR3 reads CASSPIAGGPHFYEQYF. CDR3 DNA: TGTGCCAGCAGCCCTATAGCGGGAGGGCCCCACTTCTACGAGCAGTACTTC.

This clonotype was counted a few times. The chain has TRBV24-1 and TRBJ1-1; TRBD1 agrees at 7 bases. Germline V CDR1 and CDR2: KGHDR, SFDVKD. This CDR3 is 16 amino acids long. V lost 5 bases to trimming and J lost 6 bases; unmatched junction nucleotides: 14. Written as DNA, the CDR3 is TGTGCCACCAGTGCCTCAGACAGGGCCTCGGGGGCTGAAGCTTTCTTT. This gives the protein CATSASDRASGAEAFF.

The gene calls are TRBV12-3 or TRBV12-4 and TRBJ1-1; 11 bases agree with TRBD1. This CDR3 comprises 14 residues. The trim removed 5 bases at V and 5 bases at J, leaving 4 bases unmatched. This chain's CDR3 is CASSMGQGGTEAFF. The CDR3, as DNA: TGTGCCAGCAGTATGGGACAGGGGGGAACTGAAGCTTTCTTT.